This entry lists 23 T cell receptor beta chains sequenced from one sample in a study of cytomegalovirus exposure and HLA in healthy donors. Amplification used 60 Vbeta primers and 13 Jbeta primers. Some clones are missing from TCRdb's copy, which holds only in-frame ones; the method was immunoSEQ multiplex PCR. The sample has tens of thousands of clones. Sequencing was done on a sample of PBMCs. Receptors originate from a woman aged 40-49 years in good health and CMV-seropositive.

V gene TRBV6-6 combines with J gene TRBJ1-5; D remains unclear. The CDR3 contains 13 residues. Germline V lookup: CDR1 MNHNY, CDR2 SVGAGI (reference sequence). Trimming removed 2 bases at V and 6 bases at J, with 8 bases between. DNA of the CDR3: TGTGCCAGCAGTTACGTTCTAAGTCAGCCCCAGCATTTT. It is translated as CASSYVLSQPQHF.

The chain uses TRBV9 and TRBJ2-6; 8 bases match TRBD1. Germline V CDR1 and CDR2: SGDLS, YYNGEE. The CDR3 is 17 amino acids. The ends lost 0 bases at V and 1 base at J; junction bases unmatched: 3. CDR3 coding DNA: TGTGCCAGCAGCGTAGGAACAGGGGGTTCTGGGGCCAACGTCCTGACTTTC. This encodes CASSVGTGGSGANVLTF.

The chain joins TRBV13 to TRBJ1-5, with TRBD1 identical over 9 bases. From germline, CDR1 is PRHDT and CDR2 FYEKMQ (reference sequence). V trimming: 5 bases; J trimming: 6 bases; junction bases outside the gene matches: 8. This CDR3 is built from 15 residues. The CDR3 coding sequence is TGTGCCAGCAGCCGGACAGGGGCACCGGGTCAGCCCCAGCATTTT. The encoded protein is CASSRTGAPGQPQHF.

The gene calls are TRBV27 and TRBJ2-7; the match to TRBD2 covers 11 bases. CDR1 and CDR2 (germline): MNHEY, SMNVEV (reference sequence). This CDR3 contains 16 residues. The V segment lost 6 bases and the J segment 0 bases; nucleotides outside the gene matches: 7. CDR3: CASSHITSGSSYEQYF. CDR3 bases: TGTGCCAGCAGCCATATTACTAGCGGGAGCTCCTACGAGCAGTACTTC.

V gene TRBV9 combines with J gene TRBJ2-1; TRBD2 matches at 7 bases. The germline CDR1 and CDR2 sequences are SGDLS and YYNGEE. This CDR3 spans 14 amino acids. V lost 6 bases and J lost 4; bases outside the gene matches: 7. The CDR3 sequence: CASKRDSGYNEQFF. DNA of the CDR3: TGTGCCAGCAAGCGGGATTCAGGTTACAATGAGCAGTTCTTC.

This chain connects TRBV14 to TRBJ2-3; 12 bases match TRBD2. This CDR3 is 16 amino acids long. With V trimmed by 4 bases and J by 5 bases, 7 bases remained unmatched. Germline V gene data show CDR1 as SGHDN and CDR2 as FVKESK. CDR3 DNA: TGTGCCAGCAGCCCAAAAGGGGGACTAGCGGGAGATACGCAGTATTTT. Its translation is CASSPKGGLAGDTQYF.

This chain links TRBV7-6 with TRBJ2-7, with TRBD2 identical over 12 bases. Trimming cost V 2 bases and J 5 bases; bases outside gene matches: 4. Germline CDR1 is SGHVS and CDR2 is FNYEAQ. The CDR3 runs to 15 residues. The CDR3 region has the DNA TGTGCCAGCAGCTTAAAGACTAGCGGGAGCCACGAGCAGTACTTC. It yields the protein CASSLKTSGSHEQYF.

The chain is built from TRBV7-3 and TRBJ2-2; D may be TRBD1 (5 bases). Looked up from germline, CDR1 is SGHTA and CDR2 is FQGTGA. Deletions cut 1 base from V and 3 bases from J, with 12 bases between. This CDR3 contains 16 residues. This CDR3 is CASSLRSGQYTGELFF. CDR3 bases: TGTGCCAGCAGCTTAAGATCAGGACAATACACCGGGGAGCTGTTTTTT.

CDR3 bases: TGTGCCAGCGCCGATCCCCGGGACTATTCAGATACGCAGTATTTT. As protein: CASADPRDYSDTQYF. This chain connects TRBV5-4 to TRBJ2-3; the match to TRBD2 covers 7 bases. V lost 7 bases, J lost 4 bases, and 12 bases stayed unmatched. The CDR3 sequence is 15 residues long. Looked up from germline, CDR1 is SGHNT and CDR2 is YYREEE (reference sequence). The variable domain in full, with the rest retrieved from reference TRBV5-4 and TRBJ2-3, is ETGVTQSPTHLIKTRGQQVTLRCSSQSGHNTVSWYQQALGQGPQFIFQYYREEENGRGNFPPRFSGLQFPNYSSELNVNALELDDSALYLCASADPRDYSDTQYFGPGTRLTVL.

V usage is TRBV18 and J usage is TRBJ2-7, with D unclear. Germline V lookup: CDR1 KGHSH, CDR2 LQKENI. The CDR3 consists of 12 residues. V lost 2 bases to trimming and J lost 3 bases, with 5 bases between them. The CDR3 protein is CASSPSVYEQYF. Here the CDR3 DNA reads TGTGCCAGCTCACCATCAGTCTACGAGCAGTACTTC.

The rearrangement links TRBV20-1 to TRBJ2-1; D remains unclear. V lost 3 bases to trimming and J lost 8 bases, with 8 bases between them. The CDR3 length is 11 residues. The germline gives CDR1 DFQATT, CDR2 SNEGSKA (reference sequence). As DNA, the CDR3 is TGCAGTGCTAGTAGATTGGATGAGCAGTTCTTC. Its translation: CSASRLDEQFF.

The rearrangement links TRBV30 to TRBJ2-5, with TRBD2 as a possible D gene (5 bases). This CDR3 is 13 amino acids long. Germline CDR1 reads GTSNPN; CDR2 reads SVGIG (reference sequence). The chain's CDR3 is CARTPVGQETQYF. DNA of the CDR3: TGTGCTCGGACTCCGGTCGGCCAAGAGACCCAGTACTTC.

The rearrangement joins TRBV27 to TRBJ2-2, with D perhaps TRBD2 (5 bases). This CDR3 region has 15 residues. Trimming took off 2 bases at V and 4 bases at J, with 11 bases between the two ends. Germline values: CDR1 MNHEY, CDR2 SMNVEV (reference sequence). CDR3 in DNA: TGTGCCAGCAGTTTAGGGAGTATGGGCACCGGGGAGCTGTTTTTT. Translated: CASSLGSMGTGELFF.

The J gene is TRBJ2-1, the V gene TRBV9; TRBD2 matches 7 bases. After removal of 4 bases from V and 5 bases from J, the junction contained 15 bases not matched to a gene. The CDR3 runs 17 residues. Germline V CDR1 and CDR2: SGDLS, YYNGEE. The CDR3 here is CASSTPSGREFNNEQFF. The CDR3 DNA is TGTGCCAGCAGCACCCCCTCCGGGCGGGAGTTCAACAATGAGCAGTTCTTC. Combining the CDR3 with reference TRBV9 and TRBJ2-1 gives the whole variable domain DSGVTQTPKHLITATGQRVTLRCSPRSGDLSVYWYQQSLDQGLQFLIQYYNGEERAKGNILERFSAQQFPDLHSELNLSSLELGDSALYFCASSTPSGREFNNEQFFGPGTRLTVL.

This chain uses TRBV6-1 with TRBJ1-5, with 9 nucleotides matching TRBD1. CDR1 and CDR2 (germline): MNHNS, SASEGT. This CDR3 is 15 amino acids long. With 4 bases clipped from V and 7 bases from J, the junction kept 8 bases outside the gene matches. This CDR3 is CASSVQGAYRQPQHF. DNA of the CDR3: TGTGCCAGCAGTGTACAGGGGGCGTACAGGCAGCCCCAGCATTTT.

The chain recombines TRBV5-4 with TRBJ2-7, with TRBD1 matching 7 bases. The junction had 6 bases not matched to a gene; V was cut back by 2 bases and J by 7 bases. Per germline, CDR1 SGHNT and CDR2 YYREEE (reference sequence). CDR3 length: 13 amino acids. CDR3 protein: CASSFNRGKEQYF. The CDR3 bases are TGTGCCAGCAGCTTTAACAGGGGTAAAGAGCAGTACTTC.

The chain carries TRBV23-1 and TRBJ2-7; D unclear. TRBV23-1 is an open reading frame whose function is uncertain. The length of the CDR3 is 14 residues. V was shortened by 2 bases and J by 1 base, with 9 bases between the two germline ends. CDR3 sequence reads: CASSQTPGSYEQYF. The DNA of the CDR3 is TGCGCCAGCAGTCAAACCCCCGGGTCCTACGAGCAGTACTTC.

The CDR3 DNA reads TGTGCCAGCAGCAAAGGAGCTAGCGGGACCCCCTACGAGCAGTACTTC. This gives the protein CASSKGASGTPYEQYF. The rearrangement uses TRBV21-1 and TRBJ2-7; the table assigns TRBD2, which was not confirmed against the DNA. TRBV21-1 is labeled a pseudogene. The CDR3 has 16 amino acids.

This chain uses TRBV7-9 with TRBJ2-1, with 9 bases that match TRBD2. Germline loops: CDR1 SEHNR, CDR2 FQNEAQ (reference sequence). CDR3 size: 16 residues. The junction had 9 bases not matched to a gene; V was cut back by 2 bases and J by 7 bases. The CDR3 coding sequence is TGTGCCAGCAGCTTACTGGTAGCGGGAGTAGGGAATGAGCAGTTCTTC. It translates to CASSLLVAGVGNEQFF.

The genes are TRBV9 and TRBJ2-7; 10 bases match TRBD2. V lost 3 bases, J lost 3 bases, and 9 bases stayed unmatched. CDR3 size: 16 residues. From germline, CDR1 is SGDLS and CDR2 YYNGEE. CDR3 in amino acids: CASSASELAGIYEQYF. As DNA, the CDR3 is TGTGCCAGCAGCGCCTCGGAACTAGCGGGAATCTACGAGCAGTACTTC.

The rearrangement uses TRBV28 and TRBJ2-7, with 7 bases lining up with TRBD2. Unmatched junction bases numbered 7, after V lost 6 bases and J lost 2 bases. This CDR3 comprises 14 residues. The germline V gene has CDR1 MDHEN and CDR2 SYDVKM. CDR3 in DNA: TGTGCCAGCAGGCCACTAGCGCCTACCTACGAGCAGTACTTC. Translation: CASRPLAPTYEQYF.

The chain carries TRBV28 and TRBJ1-3; TRBD1 matches at 7 bases. This CDR3 is built from 16 residues. Germline CDR1 MDHEN, CDR2 SYDVKM. Unmatched junction bases numbered 10, after V lost 6 bases and J lost 2 bases. CDR3 nucleotide sequence: TGTGCCAGCAGACCGGCCGGGACAGCGACTGGAAACACCATATATTTT. Translation gives CASRPAGTATGNTIYF.

CDR3: CAWSWGGYEQYF. The CDR3, as DNA: TGTGCCTGGAGCTGGGGAGGCTACGAGCAGTACTTC. V and J are TRBV30 and TRBJ2-7; D perhaps matches TRBD2 (6 bases). Germline-derived CDR1 and CDR2 are GTSNPN and SVGIG (reference sequence). Between the trimmed V and J ends, which lost 3 bases and 3 bases, there was a span of 9 bases. The CDR3 is made up of 12 amino acids.